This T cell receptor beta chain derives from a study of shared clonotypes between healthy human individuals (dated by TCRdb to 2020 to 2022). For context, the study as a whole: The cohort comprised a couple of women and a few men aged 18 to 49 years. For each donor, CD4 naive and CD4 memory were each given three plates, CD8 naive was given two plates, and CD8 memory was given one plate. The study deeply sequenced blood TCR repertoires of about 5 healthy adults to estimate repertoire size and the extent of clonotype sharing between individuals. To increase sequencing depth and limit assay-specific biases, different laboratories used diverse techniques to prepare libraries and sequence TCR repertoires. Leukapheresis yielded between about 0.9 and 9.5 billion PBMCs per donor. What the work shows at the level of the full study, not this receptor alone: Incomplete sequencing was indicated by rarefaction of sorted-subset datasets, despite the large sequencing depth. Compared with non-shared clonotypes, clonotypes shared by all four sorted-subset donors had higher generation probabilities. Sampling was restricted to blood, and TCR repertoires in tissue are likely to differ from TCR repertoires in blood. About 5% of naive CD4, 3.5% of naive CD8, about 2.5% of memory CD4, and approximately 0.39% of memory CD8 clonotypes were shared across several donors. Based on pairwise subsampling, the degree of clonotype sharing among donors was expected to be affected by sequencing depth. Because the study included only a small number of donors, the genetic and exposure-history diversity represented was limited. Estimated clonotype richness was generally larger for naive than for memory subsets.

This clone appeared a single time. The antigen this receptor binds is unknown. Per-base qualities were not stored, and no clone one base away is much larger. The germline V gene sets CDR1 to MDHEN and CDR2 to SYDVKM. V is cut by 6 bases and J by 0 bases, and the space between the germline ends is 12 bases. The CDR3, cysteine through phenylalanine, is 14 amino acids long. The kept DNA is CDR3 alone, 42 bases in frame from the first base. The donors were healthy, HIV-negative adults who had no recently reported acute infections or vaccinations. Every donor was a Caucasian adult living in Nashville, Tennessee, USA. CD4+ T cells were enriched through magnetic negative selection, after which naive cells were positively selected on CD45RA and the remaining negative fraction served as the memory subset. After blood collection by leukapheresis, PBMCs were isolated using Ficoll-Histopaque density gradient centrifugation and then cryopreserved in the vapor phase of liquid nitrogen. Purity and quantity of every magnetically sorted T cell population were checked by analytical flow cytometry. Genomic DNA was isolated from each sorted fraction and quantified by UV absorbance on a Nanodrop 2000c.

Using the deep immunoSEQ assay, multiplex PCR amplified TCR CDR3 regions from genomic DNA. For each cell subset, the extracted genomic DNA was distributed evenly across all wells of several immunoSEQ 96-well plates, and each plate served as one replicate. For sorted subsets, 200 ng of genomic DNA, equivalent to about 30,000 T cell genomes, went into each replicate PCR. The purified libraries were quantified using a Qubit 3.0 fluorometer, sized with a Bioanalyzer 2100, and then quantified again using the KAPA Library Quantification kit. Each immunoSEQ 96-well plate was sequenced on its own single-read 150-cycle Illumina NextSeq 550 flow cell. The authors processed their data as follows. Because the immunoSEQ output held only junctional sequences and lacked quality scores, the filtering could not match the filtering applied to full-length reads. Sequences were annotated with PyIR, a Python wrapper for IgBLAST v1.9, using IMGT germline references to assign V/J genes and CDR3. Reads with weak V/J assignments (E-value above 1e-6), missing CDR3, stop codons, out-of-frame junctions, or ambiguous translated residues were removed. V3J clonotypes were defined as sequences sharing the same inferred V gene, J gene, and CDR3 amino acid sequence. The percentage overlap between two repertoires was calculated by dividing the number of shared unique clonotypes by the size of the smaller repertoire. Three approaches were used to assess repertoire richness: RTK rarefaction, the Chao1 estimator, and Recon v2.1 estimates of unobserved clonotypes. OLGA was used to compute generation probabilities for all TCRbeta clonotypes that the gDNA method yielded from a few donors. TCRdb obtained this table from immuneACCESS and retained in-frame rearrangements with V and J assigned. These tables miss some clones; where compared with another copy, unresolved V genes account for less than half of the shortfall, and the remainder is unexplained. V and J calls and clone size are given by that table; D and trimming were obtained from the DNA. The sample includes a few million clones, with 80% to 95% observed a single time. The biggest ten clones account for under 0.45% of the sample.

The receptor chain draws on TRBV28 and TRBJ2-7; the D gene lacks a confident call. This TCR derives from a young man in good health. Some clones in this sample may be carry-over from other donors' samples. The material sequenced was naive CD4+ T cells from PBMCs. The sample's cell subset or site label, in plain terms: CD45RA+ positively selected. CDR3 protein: CASSLSAVSYEQYF. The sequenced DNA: TGTGCCAGCAGCCTCAGTGCTGTCTCCTACGAGCAGTACTTC.